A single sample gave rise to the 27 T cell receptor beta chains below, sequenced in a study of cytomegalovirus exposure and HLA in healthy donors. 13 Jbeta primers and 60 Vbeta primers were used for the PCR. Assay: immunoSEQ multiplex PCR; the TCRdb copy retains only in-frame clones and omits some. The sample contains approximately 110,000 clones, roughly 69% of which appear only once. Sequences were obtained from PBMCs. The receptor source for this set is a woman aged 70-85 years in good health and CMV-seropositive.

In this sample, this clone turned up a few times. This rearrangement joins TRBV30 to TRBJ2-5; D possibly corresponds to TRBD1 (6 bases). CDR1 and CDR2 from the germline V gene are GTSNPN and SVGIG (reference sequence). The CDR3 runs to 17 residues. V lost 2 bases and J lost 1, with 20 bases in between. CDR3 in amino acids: CAWSPTGQLLGQETQYF. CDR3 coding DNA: TGTGCCTGGAGTCCGACAGGTCAACTACTAGGCCAAGAGACCCAGTACTTC.

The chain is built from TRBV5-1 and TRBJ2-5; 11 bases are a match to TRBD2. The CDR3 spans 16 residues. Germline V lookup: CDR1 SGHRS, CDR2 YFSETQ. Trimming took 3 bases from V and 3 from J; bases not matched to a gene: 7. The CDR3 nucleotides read TGCGCCAGCAGCTCTCGTACTAGCGGGGGCAAAGAGACCCAGTACTTC. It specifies CASSSRTSGGKETQYF.

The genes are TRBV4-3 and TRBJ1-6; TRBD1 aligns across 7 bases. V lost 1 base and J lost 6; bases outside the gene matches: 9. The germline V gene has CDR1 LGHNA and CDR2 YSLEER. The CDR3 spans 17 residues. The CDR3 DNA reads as TGCGCCAGCAGCCAAGTTTTTAAGGGGGCGGTTAATTCACCCCTCCACTTT. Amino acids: CASSQVFKGAVNSPLHF.

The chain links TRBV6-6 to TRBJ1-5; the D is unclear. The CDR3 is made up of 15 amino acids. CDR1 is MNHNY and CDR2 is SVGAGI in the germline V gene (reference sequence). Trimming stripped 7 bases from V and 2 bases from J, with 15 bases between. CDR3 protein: CASTNSGHGNQPQHF. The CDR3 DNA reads TGTGCCAGCACTAACAGCGGGCATGGCAATCAGCCCCAGCATTTT.

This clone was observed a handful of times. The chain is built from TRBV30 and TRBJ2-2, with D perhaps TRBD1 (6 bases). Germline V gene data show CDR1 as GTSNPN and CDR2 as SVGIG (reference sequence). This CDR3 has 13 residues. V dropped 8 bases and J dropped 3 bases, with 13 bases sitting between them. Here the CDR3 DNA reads TGTGCCACCCCAGGGGCGGACACCGGGGAGCTGTTTTTT. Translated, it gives CATPGADTGELFF.

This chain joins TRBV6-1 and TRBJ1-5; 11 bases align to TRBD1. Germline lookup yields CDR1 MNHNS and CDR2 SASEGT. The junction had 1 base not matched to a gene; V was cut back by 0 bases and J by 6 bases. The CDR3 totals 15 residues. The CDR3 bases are TGTGCCAGCAGTGAAGCCGGGACAGGGGGTCAGCCCCAGCATTTT. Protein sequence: CASSEAGTGGQPQHF.

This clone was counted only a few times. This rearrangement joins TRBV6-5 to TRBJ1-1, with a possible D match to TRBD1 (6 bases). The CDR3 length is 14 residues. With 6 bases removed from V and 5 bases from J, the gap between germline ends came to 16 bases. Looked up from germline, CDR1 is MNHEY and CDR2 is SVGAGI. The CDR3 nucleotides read TGTGCCAGCAGCCCTGGACAGAGGAGGACTGAAGCTTTCTTT. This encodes CASSPGQRRTEAFF.

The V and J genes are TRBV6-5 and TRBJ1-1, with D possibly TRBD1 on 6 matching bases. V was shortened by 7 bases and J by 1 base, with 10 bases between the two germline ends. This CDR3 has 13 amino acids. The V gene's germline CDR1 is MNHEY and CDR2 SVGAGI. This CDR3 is CASKKTGNTEAFF. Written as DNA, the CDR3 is TGTGCCAGCAAGAAGACAGGGAACACTGAAGCTTTCTTT.

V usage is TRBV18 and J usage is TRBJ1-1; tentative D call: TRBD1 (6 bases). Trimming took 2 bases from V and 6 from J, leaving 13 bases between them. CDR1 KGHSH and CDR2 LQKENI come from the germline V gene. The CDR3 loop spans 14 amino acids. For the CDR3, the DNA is TGTGCCAGCTCACCAGGGACAATTACATCTGAAGCTTTCTTT. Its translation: CASSPGTITSEAFF.

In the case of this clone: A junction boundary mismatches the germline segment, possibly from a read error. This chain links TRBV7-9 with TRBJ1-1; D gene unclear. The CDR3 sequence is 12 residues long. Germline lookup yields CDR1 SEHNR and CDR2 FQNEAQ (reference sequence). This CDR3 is CSSSLRRDEAFF. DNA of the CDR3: TGTTCCAGCAGCTTAAGGAGGGATGAAGCTTTCTTT.

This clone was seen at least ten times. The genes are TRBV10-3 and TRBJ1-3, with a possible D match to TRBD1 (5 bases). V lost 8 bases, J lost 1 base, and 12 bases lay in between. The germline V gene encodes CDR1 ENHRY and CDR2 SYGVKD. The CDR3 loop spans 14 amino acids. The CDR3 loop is CAIVGTDSGNTIYF. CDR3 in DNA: TGTGCCATCGTAGGGACTGATTCTGGAAACACCATATATTTT.

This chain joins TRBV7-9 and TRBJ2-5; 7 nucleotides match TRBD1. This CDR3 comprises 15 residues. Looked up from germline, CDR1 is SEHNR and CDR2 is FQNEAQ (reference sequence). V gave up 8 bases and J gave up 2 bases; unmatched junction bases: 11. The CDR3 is CASVLVGTVQETQYF. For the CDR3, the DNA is TGTGCCAGCGTCCTAGTCGGGACAGTACAAGAGACCCAGTACTTC.

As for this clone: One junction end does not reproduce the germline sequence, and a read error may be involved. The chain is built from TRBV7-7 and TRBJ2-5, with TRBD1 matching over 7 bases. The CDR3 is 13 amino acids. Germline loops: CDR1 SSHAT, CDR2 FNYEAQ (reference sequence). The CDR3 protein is CASTKGAQETQYF. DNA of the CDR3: TGTGCTAGCACCAAGGGGGCACAAGAGACCCAGTACTTC.

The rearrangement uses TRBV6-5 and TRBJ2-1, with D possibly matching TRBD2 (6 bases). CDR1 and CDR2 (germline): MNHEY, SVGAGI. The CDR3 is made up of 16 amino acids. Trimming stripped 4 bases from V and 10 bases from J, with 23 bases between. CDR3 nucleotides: TGTGCCAGCAGTTCCTCGGCATTGCGGGGAGGAGGGGAGCAGTTCTTC. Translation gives CASSSSALRGGGEQFF.

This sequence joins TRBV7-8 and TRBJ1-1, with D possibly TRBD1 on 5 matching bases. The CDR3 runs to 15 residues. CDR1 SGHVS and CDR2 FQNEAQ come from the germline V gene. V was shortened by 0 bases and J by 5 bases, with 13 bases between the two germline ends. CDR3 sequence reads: CASSLARVVGTEAFF. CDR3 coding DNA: TGTGCCAGCAGCTTAGCCAGGGTGGTGGGGACTGAAGCTTTCTTT.

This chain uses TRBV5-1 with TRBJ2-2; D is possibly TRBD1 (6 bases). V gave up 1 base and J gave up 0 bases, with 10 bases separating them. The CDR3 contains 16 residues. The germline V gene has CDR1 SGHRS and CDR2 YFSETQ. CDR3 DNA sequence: TGCGCCAGCAGCTTGTCAGGGGCACCGAACACCGGGGAGCTGTTTTTT. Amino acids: CASSLSGAPNTGELFF.

CDR3 coding DNA: TGTGCCAGTAGTACACAGGGGACAGGGGCCAACGTCCTGACTTTC. This sequence encodes CASSTQGTGANVLTF. The V and J genes are TRBV19 and TRBJ2-6; 7 nucleotides match TRBD1. Germline CDR1 and CDR2: LNHDA and SQIVND (reference sequence). The CDR3 length is 15 residues. The V gene end was trimmed by 4 bases and the J gene end by 4 bases; junction bases not matched to a gene: 4.

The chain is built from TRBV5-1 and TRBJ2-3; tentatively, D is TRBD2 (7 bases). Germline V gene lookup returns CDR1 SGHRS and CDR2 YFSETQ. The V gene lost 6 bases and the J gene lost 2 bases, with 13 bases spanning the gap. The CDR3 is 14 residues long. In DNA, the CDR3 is TGCGCCAGCACCCCGGGGGGCCCCACAGATACGCAGTATTTT. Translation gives CASTPGGPTDTQYF.

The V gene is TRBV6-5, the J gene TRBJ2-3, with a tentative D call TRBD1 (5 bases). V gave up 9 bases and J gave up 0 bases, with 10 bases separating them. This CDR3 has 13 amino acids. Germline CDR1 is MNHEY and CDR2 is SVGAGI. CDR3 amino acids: CASRQTSTDTQYF. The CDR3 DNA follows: TGTGCCAGTAGACAGACAAGCACAGATACGCAGTATTTT.

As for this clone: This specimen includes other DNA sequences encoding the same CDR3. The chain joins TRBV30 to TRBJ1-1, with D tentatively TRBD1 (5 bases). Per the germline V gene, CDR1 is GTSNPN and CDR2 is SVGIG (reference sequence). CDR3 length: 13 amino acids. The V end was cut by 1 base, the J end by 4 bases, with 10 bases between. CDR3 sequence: CAWSGQGGTEAFF. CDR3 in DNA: TGTGCCTGGAGTGGGCAGGGAGGCACTGAAGCTTTCTTT.

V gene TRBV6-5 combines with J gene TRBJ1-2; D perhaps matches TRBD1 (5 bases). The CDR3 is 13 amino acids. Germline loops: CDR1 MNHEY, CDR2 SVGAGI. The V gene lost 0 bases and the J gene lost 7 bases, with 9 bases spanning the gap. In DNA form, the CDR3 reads TGTGCCAGCAGTTACTCATTCGGGGGTGGCTACACCTTC. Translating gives CASSYSFGGGYTF.

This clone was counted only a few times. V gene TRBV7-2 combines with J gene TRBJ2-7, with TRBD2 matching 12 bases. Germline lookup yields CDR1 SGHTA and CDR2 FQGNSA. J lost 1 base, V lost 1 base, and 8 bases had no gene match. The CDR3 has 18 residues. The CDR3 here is CASSLVELAGGWSYEQYF. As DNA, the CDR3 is TGTGCCAGCAGCTTAGTAGAACTAGCGGGGGGTTGGTCCTACGAGCAGTACTTC. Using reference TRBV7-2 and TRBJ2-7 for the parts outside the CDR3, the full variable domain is GAGVSQSPSNKVTEKGKDVELRCDPISGHTALYWYRQSLGQGLEFLIYFQGNSAPDKSGLPSDRFSAERTGGSVSTLTIQRTQQEDSAVYLCASSLVELAGGWSYEQYFGPGTRLTVT.

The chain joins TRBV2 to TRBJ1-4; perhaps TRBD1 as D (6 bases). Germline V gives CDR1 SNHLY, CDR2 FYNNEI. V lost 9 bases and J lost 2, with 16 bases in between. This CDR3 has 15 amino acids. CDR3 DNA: TGTGCCAGGGGTGGGACAAGCTCTACTAATGAAAAACTGTTTTTT. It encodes CARGGTSSTNEKLFF.

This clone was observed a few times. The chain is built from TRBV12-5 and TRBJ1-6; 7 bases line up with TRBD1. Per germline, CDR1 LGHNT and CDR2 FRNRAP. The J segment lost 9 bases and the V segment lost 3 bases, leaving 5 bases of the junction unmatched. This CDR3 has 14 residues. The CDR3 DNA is TGTGCTAGTGGTTTCGGACAGGTTGTTTCACCCCTCCACTTT. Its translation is CASGFGQVVSPLHF.

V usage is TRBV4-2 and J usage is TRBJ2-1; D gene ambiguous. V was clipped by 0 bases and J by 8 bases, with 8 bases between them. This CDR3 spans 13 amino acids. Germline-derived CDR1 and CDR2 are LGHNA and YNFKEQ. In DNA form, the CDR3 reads TGTGCCAGCAGCCAAGACTTCGCGGATGAGCAGTTCTTC. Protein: CASSQDFADEQFF.

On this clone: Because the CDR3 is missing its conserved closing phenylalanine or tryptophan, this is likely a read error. The CDR3 region is CAWTLTGLGNTIYV. In DNA, the CDR3 is TGTGCCTGGACCCTAACAGGGCTGGGAAACACCATATATGTT. This chain links TRBV30 with TRBJ1-3; a weak D match, TRBD1 (6 bases). With 4 bases removed from V and 4 bases from J, the gap between germline ends came to 14 bases. The germline CDR1 and CDR2 sequences are GTSNPN and SVGIG (reference sequence). The CDR3 spans 14 residues.

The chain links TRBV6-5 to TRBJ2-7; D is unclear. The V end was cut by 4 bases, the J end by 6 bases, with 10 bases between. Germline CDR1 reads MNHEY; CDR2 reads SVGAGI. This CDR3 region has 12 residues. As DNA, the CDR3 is TGTGCCAGCAGTTCCGGGTACGGCGAGCAGTACTTC. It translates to CASSSGYGEQYF.